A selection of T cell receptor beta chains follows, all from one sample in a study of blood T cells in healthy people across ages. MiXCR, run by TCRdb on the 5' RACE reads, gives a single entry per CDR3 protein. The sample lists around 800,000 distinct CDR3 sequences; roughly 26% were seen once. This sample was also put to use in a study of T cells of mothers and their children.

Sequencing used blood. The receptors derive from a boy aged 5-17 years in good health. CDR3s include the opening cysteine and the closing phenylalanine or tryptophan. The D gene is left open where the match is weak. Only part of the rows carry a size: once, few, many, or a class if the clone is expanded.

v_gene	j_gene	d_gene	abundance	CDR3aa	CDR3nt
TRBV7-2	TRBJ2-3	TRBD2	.	CASSPSASGGTQYF	TGTGCCAGCAGCCCCTCGGCTAGCGGGGGTACGCAGTATTTT
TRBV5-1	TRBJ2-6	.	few	CASGRDGGSGANVLTF	TGCGCCAGCGGCAGGGATGGGGGTTCTGGGGCCAACGTCCTGACTTTC
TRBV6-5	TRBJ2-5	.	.	CASGRTDQETQYF	TGTGCCAGCGGCCGTACGGATCAAGAGACCCAGTACTTC
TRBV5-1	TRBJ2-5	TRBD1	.	CASTRTGGGETQYF	TGCGCCAGCACCAGGACAGGGGGCGGAGAGACCCAGTACTTC
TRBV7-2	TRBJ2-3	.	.	CASSPRGPGPTDTQYF	TGTGCCAGCAGCCCCCGGGGACCAGGGCCCACAGATACGCAGTATTTT
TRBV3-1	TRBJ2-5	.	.	CASSEGWTQYF	TGTGCCAGCAGCGAAGGATGGACCCAGTACTTC
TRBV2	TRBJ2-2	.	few	CASSVIAPDTGELFF	TGTGCCAGCAGTGTGATAGCACCGGACACCGGGGAGCTGTTTTTT
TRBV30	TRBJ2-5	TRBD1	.	CAWSVTGVQETQYF	TGTGCCTGGAGTGTGACAGGGGTTCAAGAGACCCAGTACTTC
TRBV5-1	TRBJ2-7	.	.	CASSLFRTDVREQYF	TGCGCCAGCAGCTTGTTTCGGACAGACGTTCGCGAGCAGTACTTC
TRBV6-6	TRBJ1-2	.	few	CASSSLDIAGYTF	TGTGCCAGCAGTTCTCTGGACATTGCCGGCTACACCTTC
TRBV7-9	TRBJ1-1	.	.	CASLSTGRYTEAFF	TGTGCCAGCCTTTCAACGGGCCGGTACACTGAAGCTTTCTTT
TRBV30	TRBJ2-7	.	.	CAWNWGGSYEQYF	TGTGCCTGGAACTGGGGAGGCTCCTACGAGCAGTACTTC
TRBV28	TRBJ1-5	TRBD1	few	CASSLTGQTQPQHF	TGTGCCAGCAGTTTGACAGGGCAGACTCAGCCCCAGCATTTT
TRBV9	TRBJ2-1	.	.	CASSPGPKGGPRNEQFF	TGTGCCAGCAGCCCTGGGCCGAAGGGGGGTCCAAGGAATGAGCAGTTCTTC
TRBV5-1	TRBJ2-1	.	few	CASSWTGYEQFF	TGCGCCAGCAGCTGGACCGGGTATGAGCAGTTCTTC
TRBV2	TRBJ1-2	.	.	CASRRGHGTNYGYTF	TGTGCCAGCAGGAGGGGACATGGGACTAACTATGGCTACACCTTC
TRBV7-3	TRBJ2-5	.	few	CASSLLGGMETQYF	TGTGCCAGCAGCCTATTAGGGGGAATGGAGACCCAGTACTTC
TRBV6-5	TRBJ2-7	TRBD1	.	CASSRTGVEQYF	TGTGCCAGCAGCAGGACAGGGGTCGAGCAGTACTTC
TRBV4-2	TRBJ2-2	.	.	CASSQDRGGTGFHTGELFF	TGTGCCAGCAGCCAAGATCGGGGAGGGACAGGTTTTCACACCGGGGAGCTGTTTTTT
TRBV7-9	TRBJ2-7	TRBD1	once	CASSSTGGVFYEQYF	TGTGCCAGCAGCTCGACAGGGGGAGTCTTCTACGAGCAGTACTTC
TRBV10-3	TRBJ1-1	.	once	CAISDSGVGVLAEAFF	TGTGCCATCAGTGATTCGGGGGTGGGGGTGTTGGCTGAAGCTTTCTTT
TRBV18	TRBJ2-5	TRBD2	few	CASSPHRAGKETQYF	TGTGCCAGCTCACCACACAGAGCGGGGAAAGAGACCCAGTACTTC
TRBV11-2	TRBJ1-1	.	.	CASSLLAETEAFF	TGTGCCAGCAGCTTGTTAGCTGAGACTGAAGCTTTCTTT
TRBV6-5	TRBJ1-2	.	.	CASSLGRELRGYTF	TGTGCCAGCAGCCTCGGACGGGAATTGAGAGGCTACACCTTC